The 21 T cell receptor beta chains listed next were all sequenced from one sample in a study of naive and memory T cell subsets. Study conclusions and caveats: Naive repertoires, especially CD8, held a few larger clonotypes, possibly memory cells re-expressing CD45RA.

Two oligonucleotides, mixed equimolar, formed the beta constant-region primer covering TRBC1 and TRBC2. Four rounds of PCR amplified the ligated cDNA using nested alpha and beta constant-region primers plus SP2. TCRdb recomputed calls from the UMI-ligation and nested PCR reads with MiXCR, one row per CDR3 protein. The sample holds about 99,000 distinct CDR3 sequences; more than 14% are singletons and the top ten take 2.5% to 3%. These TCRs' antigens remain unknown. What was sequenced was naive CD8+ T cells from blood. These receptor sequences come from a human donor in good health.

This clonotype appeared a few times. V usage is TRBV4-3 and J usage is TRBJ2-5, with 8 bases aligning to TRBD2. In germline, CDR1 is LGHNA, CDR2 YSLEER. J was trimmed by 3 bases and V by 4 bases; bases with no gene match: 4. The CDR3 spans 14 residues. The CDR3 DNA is TGCGCCAGCAGCCCGGGACTAGTTGAAGAGACCCAGTACTTC. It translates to CASSPGLVEETQYF.

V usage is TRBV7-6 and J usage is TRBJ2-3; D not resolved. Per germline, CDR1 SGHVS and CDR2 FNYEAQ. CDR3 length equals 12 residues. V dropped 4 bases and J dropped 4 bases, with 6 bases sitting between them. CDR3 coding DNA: TGTGCCAGCAGCTCGAATGCAGATACGCAGTATTTT. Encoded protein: CASSSNADTQYF. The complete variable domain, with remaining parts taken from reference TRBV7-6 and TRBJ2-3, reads GAGVSQSPRYKVTKRGQDVALRCDPISGHVSLYWYRQALGQGPEFLTYFNYEAQQDKSGLPNDRFSAERPEGSISTLTIQRTEQRDSAMYRCASSSNADTQYFGPGTRLTVL.

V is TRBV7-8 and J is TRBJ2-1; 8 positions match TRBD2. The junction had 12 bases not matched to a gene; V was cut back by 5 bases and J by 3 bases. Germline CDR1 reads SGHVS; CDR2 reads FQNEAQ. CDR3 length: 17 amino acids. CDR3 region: CASSPGIPGLGYNEQFF. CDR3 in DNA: TGTGCCAGCAGCCCAGGCATCCCGGGACTAGGCTACAATGAGCAGTTCTTC.

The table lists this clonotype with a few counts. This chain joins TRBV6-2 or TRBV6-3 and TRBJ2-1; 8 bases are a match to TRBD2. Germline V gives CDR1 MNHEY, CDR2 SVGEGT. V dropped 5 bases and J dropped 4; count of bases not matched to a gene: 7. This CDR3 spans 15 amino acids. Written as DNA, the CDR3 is TGTGCCAGCAGTCCCGGGGGGGGAAAGTACAATGAGCAGTTCTTC. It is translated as CASSPGGGKYNEQFF.

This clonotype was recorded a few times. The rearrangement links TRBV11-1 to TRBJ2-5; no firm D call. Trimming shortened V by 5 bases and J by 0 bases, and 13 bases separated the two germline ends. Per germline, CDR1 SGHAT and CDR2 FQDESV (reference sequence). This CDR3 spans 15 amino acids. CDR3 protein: CASSHGTTNQETQYF. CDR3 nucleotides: TGTGCCAGCAGCCACGGAACTACGAACCAAGAGACCCAGTACTTC.

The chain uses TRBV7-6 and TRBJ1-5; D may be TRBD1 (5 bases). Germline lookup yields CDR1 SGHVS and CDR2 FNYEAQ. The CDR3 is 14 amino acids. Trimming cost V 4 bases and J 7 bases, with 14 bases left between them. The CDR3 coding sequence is TGTGCCAGCAGCTCAGGAGAGGGGTGGCAGCCCCAGCATTTT. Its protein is CASSSGEGWQPQHF.

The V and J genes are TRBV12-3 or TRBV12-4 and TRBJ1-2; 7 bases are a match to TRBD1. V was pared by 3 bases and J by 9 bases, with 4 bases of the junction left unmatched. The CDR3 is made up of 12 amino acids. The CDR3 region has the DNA TGTGCCAGCAGTTTGGACAGGAGGAGCTACACCTTC. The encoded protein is CASSLDRRSYTF.

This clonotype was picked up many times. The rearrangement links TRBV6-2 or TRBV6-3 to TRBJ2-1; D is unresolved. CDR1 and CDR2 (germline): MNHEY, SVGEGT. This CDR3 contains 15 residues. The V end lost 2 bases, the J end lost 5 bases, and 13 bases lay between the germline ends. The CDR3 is CASSYTGGPNNEQFF. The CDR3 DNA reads TGTGCCAGCAGTTACACGGGTGGACCGAACAATGAGCAGTTCTTC.

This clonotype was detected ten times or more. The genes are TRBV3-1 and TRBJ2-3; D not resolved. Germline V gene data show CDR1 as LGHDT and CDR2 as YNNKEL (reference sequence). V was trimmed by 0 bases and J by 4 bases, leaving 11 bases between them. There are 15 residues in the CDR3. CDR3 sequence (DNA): TGTGCCAGCAGCCAAGAAGGGTACGGACCAGATACGCAGTATTTT. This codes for CASSQEGYGPDTQYF.

Here the CDR3 reads CASSLGTGPTPYEQYF. The CDR3 nucleotides are TGTGCCAGCAGCTTGGGAACAGGCCCTACTCCCTACGAGCAGTACTTC. This chain links TRBV5-5 with TRBJ2-7, with D possibly TRBD1 on 5 matching bases. There are 16 residues in the CDR3. The germline CDR1 and CDR2 sequences are SGHKS and YYEKEE (reference sequence). V was cut by 0 bases and J by 2 bases, with 15 bases left in between. The variable domain in full, completed from reference TRBV5-5 and TRBJ2-7, reads DAGVTQSPTHLIKTRGQQVTLRCSPISGHKSVSWYQQVLGQGPQFIFQYYEKEERGRGNFPDRFSARQFPNYSSELNVNALLLGDSALYLCASSLGTGPTPYEQYFGPGTRLTVT.

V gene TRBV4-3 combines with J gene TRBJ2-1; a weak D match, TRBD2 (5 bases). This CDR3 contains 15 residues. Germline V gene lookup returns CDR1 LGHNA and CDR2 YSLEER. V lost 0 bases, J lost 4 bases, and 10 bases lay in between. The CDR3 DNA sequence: TGCGCCAGCAGCCAAGAGGACTCCTATTACAATGAGCAGTTCTTC. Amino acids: CASSQEDSYYNEQFF.

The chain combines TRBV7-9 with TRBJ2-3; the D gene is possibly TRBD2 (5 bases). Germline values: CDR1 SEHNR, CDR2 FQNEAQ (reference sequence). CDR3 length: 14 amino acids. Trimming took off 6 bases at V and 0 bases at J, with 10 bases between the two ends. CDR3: CASRGSVSTDTQYF. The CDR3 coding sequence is TGTGCCAGCAGAGGTAGCGTGAGCACAGATACGCAGTATTTT.

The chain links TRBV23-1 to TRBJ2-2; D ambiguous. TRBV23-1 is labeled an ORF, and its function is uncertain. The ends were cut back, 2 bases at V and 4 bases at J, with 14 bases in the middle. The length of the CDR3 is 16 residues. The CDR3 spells CASSQGLTRSTGELFF. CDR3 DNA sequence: TGCGCCAGCAGTCAAGGGTTGACCCGGAGCACCGGGGAGCTGTTTTTT.

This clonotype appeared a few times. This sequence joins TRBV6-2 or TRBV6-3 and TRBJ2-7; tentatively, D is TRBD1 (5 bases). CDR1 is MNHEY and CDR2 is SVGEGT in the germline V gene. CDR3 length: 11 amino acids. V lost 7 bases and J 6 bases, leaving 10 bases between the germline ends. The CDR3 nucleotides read TGTGCCAGCACGGCAGGGCCCGAGCAGTACTTC. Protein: CASTAGPEQYF.

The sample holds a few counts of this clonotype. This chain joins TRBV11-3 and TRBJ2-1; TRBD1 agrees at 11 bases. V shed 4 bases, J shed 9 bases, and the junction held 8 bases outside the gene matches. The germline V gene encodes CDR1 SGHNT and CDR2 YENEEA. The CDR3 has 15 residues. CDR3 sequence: CASSSTLGTGGEQFF. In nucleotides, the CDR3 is TGTGCCAGCAGCTCTACCCTAGGGACAGGGGGTGAGCAGTTCTTC.

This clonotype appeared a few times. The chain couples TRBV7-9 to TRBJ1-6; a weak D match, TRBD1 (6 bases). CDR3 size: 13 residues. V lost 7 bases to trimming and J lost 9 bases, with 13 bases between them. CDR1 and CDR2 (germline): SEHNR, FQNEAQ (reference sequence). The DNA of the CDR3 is TGTGCCAGCACCGAAGGGGGGGGTTCACCCCTCCACTTT. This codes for CASTEGGGSPLHF. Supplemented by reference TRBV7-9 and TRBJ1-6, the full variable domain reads DTGVSQNPRHKITKRGQNVTFRCDPISEHNRLYWYRQTLGQGPEFLTYFQNEAQLEKSRLLSDRFSAERPKGSFSTLEIQRTEQGDSAMYLCASTEGGGSPLHFGNGTRLTVT.

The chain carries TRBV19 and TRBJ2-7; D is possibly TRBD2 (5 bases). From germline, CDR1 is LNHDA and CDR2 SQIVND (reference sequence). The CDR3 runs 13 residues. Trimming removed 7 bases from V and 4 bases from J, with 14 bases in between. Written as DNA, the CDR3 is TGTGCCAGTACTTTTACCCCGGGATACGAGCAGTACTTC. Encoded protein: CASTFTPGYEQYF.

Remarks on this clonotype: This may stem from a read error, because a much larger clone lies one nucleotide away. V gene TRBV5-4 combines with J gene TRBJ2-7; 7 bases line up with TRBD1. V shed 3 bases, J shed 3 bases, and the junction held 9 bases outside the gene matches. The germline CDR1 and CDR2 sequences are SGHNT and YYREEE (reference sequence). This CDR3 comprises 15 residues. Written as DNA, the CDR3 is TGTGCCAGCAGCTACGAGAGACAGGGCAACTACGAGCAGTACTTC. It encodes CASSYERQGNYEQYF.

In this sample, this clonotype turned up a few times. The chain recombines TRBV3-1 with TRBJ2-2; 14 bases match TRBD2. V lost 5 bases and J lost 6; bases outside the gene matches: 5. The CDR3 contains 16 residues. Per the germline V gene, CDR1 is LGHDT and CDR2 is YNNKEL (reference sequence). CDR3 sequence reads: CASSATSGGVAGELFF. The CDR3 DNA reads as TGTGCCAGCAGCGCGACTAGCGGGGGGGTCGCCGGGGAGCTGTTTTTT.

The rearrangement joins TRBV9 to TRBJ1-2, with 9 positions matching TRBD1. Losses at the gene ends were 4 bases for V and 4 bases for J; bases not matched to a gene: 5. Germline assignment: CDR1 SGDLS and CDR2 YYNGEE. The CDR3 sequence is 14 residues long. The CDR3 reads CASSSGTGSYGYTF. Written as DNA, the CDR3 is TGTGCCAGCAGCTCCGGGACAGGGAGCTATGGCTACACCTTC. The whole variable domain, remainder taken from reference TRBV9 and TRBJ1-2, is DSGVTQTPKHLITATGQRVTLRCSPRSGDLSVYWYQQSLDQGLQFLIQYYNGEERAKGNILERFSAQQFPDLHSELNLSSLELGDSALYFCASSSGTGSYGYTFGSGTRLTVV.

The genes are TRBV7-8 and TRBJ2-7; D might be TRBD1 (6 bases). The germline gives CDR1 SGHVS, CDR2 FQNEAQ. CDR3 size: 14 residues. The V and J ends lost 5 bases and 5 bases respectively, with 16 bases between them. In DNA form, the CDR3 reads TGTGCCAGCAGCCCCCACCCGGACAGCCACGAGCAGTACTTC. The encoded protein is CASSPHPDSHEQYF.